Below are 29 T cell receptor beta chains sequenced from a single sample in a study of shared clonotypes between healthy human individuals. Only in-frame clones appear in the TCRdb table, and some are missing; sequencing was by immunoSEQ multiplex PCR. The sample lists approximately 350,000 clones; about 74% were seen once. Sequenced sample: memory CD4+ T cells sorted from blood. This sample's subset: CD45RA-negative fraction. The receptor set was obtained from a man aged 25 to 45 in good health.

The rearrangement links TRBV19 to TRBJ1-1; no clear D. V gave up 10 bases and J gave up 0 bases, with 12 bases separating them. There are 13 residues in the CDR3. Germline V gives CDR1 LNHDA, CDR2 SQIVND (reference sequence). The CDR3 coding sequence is TGTGCCACCAAACAGAGTTTGAACACTGAAGCTTTCTTT. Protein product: CATKQSLNTEAFF. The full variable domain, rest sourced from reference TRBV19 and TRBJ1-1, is DGGITQSPKYLFRKEGQNVTLSCEQNLNHDAMYWYRQDPGQGLRLIYYSQIVNDFQKGDIAEGYSVSREKKESFPLTVTSAQKNPTAFYLCATKQSLNTEAFFGQGTRLTVV.

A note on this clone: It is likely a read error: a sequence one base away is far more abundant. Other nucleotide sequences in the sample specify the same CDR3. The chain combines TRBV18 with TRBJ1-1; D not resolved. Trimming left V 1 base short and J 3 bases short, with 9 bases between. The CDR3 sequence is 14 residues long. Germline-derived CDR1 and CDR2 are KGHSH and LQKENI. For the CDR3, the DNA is TGTGCCAGCTCACCACTTAGGGAAGACACTGAAGCTTTCTTT. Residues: CASSPLREDTEAFF.

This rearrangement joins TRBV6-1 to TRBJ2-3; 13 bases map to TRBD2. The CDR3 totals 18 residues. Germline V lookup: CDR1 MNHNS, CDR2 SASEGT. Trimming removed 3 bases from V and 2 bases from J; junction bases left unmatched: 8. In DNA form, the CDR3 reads TGTGCCAGCAGTGACCCACTACTAGCGGGAGGGTTCACAGATACGCAGTATTTT. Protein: CASSDPLLAGGFTDTQYF.

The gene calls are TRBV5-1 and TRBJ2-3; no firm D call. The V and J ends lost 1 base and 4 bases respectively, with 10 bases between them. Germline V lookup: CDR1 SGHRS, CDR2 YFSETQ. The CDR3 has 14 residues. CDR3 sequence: CASSLRVSADTQYF. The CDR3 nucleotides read TGCGCCAGCAGCTTGCGGGTTTCCGCAGATACGCAGTATTTT.

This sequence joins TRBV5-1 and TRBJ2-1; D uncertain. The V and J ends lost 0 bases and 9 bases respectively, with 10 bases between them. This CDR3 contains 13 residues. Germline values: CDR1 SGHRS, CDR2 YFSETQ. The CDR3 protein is CASSLERFGEQFF. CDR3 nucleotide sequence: TGCGCCAGCAGCTTGGAGAGGTTCGGTGAGCAGTTCTTC.

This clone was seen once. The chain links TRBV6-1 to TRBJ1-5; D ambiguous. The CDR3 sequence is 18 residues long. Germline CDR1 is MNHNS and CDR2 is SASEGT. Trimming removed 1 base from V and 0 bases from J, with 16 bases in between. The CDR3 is CASSEVKGSGFSNQPQHF. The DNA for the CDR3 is TGTGCCAGCAGTGAAGTTAAGGGCAGTGGGTTTAGCAATCAGCCCCAGCATTTT.

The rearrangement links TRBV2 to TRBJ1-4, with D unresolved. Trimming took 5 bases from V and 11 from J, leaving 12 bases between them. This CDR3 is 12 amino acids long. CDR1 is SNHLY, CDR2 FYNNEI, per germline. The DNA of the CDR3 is TGTGCCAGCAGTCCAACGGTTGAGAAACTGTTTTTT. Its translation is CASSPTVEKLFF. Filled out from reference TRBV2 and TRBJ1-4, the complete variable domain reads EPEVTQTPSHQVTQMGQEVILRCVPISNHLYFYWYRQILGQKVEFLVSFYNNEISEKSEIFDDQFSVERPDGSNFTLKIRSTKLEDSAMYFCASSPTVEKLFFGSGTQLSVL.

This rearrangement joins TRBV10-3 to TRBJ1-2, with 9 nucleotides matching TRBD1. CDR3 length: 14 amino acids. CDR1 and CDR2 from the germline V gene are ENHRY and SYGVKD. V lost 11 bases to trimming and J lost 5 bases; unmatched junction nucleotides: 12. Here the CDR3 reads CAVLNGTGSYGYTF. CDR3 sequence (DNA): TGTGCCGTGCTAAACGGGACAGGGTCTTATGGCTACACCTTC.

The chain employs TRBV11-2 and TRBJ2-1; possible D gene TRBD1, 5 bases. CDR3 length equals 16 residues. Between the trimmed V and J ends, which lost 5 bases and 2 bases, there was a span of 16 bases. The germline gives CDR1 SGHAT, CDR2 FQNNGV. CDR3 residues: CASSPPGISAYNEQFF. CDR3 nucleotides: TGTGCCAGCAGCCCGCCAGGGATCTCGGCCTACAATGAGCAGTTCTTC.

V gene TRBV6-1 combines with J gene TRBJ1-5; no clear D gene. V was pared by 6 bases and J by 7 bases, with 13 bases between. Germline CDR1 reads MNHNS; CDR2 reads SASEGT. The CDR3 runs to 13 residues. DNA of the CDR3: TGTGCCAGCAGCCCGACGAATCACCAGCCCCAGCATTTT. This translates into CASSPTNHQPQHF.

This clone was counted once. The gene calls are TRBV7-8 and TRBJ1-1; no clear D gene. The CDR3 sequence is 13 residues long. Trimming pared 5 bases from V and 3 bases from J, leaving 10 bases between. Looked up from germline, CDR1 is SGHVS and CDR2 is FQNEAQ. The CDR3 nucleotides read TGTGCCAGCAGCCCGAGGGCGGACACTGAAGCTTTCTTT. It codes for CASSPRADTEAFF.

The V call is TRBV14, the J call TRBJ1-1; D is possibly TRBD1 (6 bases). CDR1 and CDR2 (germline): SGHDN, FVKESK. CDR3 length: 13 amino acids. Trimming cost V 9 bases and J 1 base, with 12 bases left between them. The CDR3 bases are TGTGCCAGTCTAGGACAGCCGAACACTGAAGCTTTCTTT. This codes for CASLGQPNTEAFF.

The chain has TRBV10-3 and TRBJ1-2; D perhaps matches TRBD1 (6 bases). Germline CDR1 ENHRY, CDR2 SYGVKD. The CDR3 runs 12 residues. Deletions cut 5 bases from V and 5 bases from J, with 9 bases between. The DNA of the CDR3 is TGTGCCATCAGTAGGACAGTTTATGGCTACACCTTC. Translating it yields CAISRTVYGYTF.

This CDR3 is CASSGYQGVSNQPQHF. The CDR3 region has the DNA TGTGCCAGCAGCGGCTACCAGGGGGTGAGCAATCAGCCCCAGCATTTT. V usage is TRBV7-9 and J usage is TRBJ1-5; 7 bases line up with TRBD1. Germline V gene lookup returns CDR1 SEHNR and CDR2 FQNEAQ (reference sequence). The CDR3 runs 16 residues. The ends lost 5 bases at V and 1 base at J; junction bases unmatched: 8.

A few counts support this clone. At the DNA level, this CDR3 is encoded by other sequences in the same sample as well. The CDR3 coding sequence is TGTGCCAGCAGTTTAGTACAGGGCCCCTACAATGAGCAGTTCTTC. Residues: CASSLVQGPYNEQFF. The chain is built from TRBV27 and TRBJ2-1; tentatively, D is TRBD1 (6 bases). V lost 2 bases to trimming and J lost 2 bases, with 10 bases between them. There are 15 residues in the CDR3. Germline lookup yields CDR1 MNHEY and CDR2 SMNVEV (reference sequence).

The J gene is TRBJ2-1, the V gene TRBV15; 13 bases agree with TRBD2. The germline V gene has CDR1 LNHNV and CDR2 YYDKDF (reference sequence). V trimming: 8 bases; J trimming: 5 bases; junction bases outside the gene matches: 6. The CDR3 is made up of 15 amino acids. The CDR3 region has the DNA TGTGCCACCTCCCTGGGACTAGCGGGACACAATGAGCAGTTCTTC. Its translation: CATSLGLAGHNEQFF. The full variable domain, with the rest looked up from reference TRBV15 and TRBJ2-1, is DAMVIQNPRYQVTQFGKPVTLSCSQTLNHNVMYWYQQKSSQAPKLLFHYYDKDFNNEADTPDNFQSRRPNTSFCFLDIRSPGLGDTAMYLCATSLGLAGHNEQFFGPGTRLTVL.

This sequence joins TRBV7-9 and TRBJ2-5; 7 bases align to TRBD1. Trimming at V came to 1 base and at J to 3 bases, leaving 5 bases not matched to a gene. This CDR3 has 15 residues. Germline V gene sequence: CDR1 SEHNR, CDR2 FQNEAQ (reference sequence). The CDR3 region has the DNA TGTGCCAGCAGCTTAGGGGGGACAGAGAAAGAGACCCAGTACTTC. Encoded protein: CASSLGGTEKETQYF. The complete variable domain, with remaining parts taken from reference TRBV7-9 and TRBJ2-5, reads DTGVSQNPRHKITKRGQNVTFRCDPISEHNRLYWYRQTLGQGPEFLTYFQNEAQLEKSRLLSDRFSAERPKGSFSTLEIQRTEQGDSAMYLCASSLGGTEKETQYFGPGTRLLVL.

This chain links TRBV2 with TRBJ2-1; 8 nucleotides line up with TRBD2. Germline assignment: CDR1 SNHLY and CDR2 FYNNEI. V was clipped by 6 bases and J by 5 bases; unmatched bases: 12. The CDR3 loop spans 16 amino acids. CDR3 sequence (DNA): TGTGCCAGCAGCAAGCGAGCGGGAGTCTTCGACAATGAGCAGTTCTTC. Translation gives CASSKRAGVFDNEQFF.

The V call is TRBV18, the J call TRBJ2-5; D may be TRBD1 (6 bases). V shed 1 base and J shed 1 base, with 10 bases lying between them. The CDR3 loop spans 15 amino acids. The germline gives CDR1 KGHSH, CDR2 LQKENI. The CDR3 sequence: CASSPQGTFQETQYF. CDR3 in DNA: TGTGCCAGCTCACCACAAGGGACATTCCAAGAGACCCAGTACTTC.

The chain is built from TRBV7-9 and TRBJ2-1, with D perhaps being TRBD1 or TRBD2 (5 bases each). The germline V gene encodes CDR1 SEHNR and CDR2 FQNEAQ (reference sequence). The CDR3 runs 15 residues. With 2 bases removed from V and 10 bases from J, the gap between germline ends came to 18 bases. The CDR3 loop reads CASSLPRGRSDEQFF. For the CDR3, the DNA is TGTGCCAGCAGCTTACCCCGGGGCCGGTCGGACGAGCAGTTCTTC.

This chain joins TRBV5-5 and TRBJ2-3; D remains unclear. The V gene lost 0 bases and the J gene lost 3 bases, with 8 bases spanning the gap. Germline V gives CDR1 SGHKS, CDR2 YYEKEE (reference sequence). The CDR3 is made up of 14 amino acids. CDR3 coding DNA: TGTGCCAGCAGCTTGGGTGTGGGGACAGATACGCAGTATTTT. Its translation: CASSLGVGTDTQYF.

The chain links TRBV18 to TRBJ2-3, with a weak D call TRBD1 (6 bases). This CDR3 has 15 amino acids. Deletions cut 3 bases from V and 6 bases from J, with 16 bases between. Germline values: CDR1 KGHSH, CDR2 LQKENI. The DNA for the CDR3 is TGTGCCAGCTCACCCGGGACACCCACTATGGATACGCAGTATTTT. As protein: CASSPGTPTMDTQYF. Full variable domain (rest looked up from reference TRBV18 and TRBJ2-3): NAGVMQNPRHLVRRRGQEARLRCSPMKGHSHVYWYRQLPEEGLKFMVYLQKENIIDESGMPKERFSAEFPKEGPSILRIQQVVRGDSAAYFCASSPGTPTMDTQYFGPGTRLTVL.

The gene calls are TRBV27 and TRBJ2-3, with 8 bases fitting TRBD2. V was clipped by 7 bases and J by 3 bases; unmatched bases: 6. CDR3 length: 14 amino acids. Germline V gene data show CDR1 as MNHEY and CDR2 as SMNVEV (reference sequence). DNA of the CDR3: TGTGCCAGCAAGGCTAGCGGGCTGACAGATACGCAGTATTTT. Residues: CASKASGLTDTQYF.

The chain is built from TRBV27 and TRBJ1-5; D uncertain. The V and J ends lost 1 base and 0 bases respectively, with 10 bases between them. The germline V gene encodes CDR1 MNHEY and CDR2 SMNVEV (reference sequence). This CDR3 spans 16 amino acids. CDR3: CASSLLASNSNQPQHF. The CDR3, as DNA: TGTGCCAGCAGTTTATTAGCCAGCAATAGCAATCAGCCCCAGCATTTT.

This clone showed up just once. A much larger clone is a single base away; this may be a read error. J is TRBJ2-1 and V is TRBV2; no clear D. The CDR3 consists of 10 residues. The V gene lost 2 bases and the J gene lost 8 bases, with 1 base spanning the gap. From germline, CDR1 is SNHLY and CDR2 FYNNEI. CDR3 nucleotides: TGTGCCAGCAGTGAATATGAGCAGTTCTTC. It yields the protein CASSEYEQFF. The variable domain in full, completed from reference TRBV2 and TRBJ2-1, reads EPEVTQTPSHQVTQMGQEVILRCVPISNHLYFYWYRQILGQKVEFLVSFYNNEISEKSEIFDDQFSVERPDGSNFTLKIRSTKLEDSAMYFCASSEYEQFFGPGTRLTVL.

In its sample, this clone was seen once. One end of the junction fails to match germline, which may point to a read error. The CDR3, as DNA: TGCGCCAGCAGGTTGGGCGGAGCATACGAGCAGTACTTC. This sequence encodes CASRLGGAYEQYF. The V gene is TRBV5-1, the J gene TRBJ2-7; D ambiguous. Germline V gene data show CDR1 as SGHRS and CDR2 as YFSETQ. The length of the CDR3 is 13 residues.

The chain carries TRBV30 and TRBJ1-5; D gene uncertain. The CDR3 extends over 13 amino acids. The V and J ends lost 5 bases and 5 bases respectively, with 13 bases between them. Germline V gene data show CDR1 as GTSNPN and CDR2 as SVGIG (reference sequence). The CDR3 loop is CAWGRALDQPQHF. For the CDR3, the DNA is TGTGCCTGGGGTAGGGCATTGGATCAGCCCCAGCATTTT.

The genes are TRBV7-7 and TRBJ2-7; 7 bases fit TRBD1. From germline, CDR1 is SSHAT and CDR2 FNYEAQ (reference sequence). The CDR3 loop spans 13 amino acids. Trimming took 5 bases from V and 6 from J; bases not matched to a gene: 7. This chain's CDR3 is CASSPDRDGEQYF. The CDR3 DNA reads TGTGCCAGCAGCCCCGACAGGGACGGCGAGCAGTACTTC.

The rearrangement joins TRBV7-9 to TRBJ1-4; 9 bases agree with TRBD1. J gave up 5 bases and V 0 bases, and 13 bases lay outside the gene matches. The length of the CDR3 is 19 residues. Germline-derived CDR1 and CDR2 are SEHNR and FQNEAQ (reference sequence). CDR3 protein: CASSLAEGDRDRKNEKLFF. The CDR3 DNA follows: TGTGCCAGCAGCTTAGCGGAGGGGGACAGGGATCGAAAAAATGAAAAACTGTTTTTT.